The 30 T cell receptor beta chains below all came from one sample that was sequenced in a study of blood T cell repertoires in COVID-19. The assay was immunoSEQ multiplex PCR, and TCRdb's table has in-frame clones only and misses some. The table lists about 240,000 clones, 82% of them singletons. Sequencing input: peripheral blood. The receptors were sampled from a woman in her 70s with acute or convalescent COVID-19.

This chain connects TRBV6-6 to TRBJ2-5; 10 nucleotides align to TRBD1. CDR3 length: 16 residues. With V trimmed by 5 bases and J by 1 base, 7 bases remained unmatched. Germline CDR1 is MNHNY and CDR2 is SVGAGI (reference sequence). CDR3 loop: CASSSRTGGIQETQYF. The CDR3 nucleotides are TGTGCCAGCAGTAGCCGGACAGGGGGAATCCAAGAGACCCAGTACTTC.

The V call is TRBV7-9, the J call TRBJ1-6, with 9 bases lining up with TRBD1. V lost 5 bases, J lost 9 bases, and 8 bases stayed unmatched. The CDR3 sequence is 15 residues long. Germline-derived CDR1 and CDR2 are SEHNR and FQNEAQ (reference sequence). This CDR3 reads CASSSLGTGSSPLHF. The CDR3 DNA reads TGTGCCAGCAGCAGCTTAGGGACAGGGAGTTCACCCCTCCACTTT.

V usage is TRBV5-1 and J usage is TRBJ1-1; 7 nucleotides line up with TRBD1. CDR3 length equals 13 residues. J gave up 4 bases and V 2 bases, and 2 bases lay outside the gene matches. Germline CDR1 reads SGHRS; CDR2 reads YFSETQ. In DNA, the CDR3 is TGCGCCAGCAGCTTTTCAGGGGGCACTGAAGCTTTCTTT. Translating it yields CASSFSGGTEAFF.

This clone was counted a single time. The J gene is TRBJ1-3, the V gene TRBV19; TRBD1 is a possible D gene (5 bases). V was shortened by 3 bases and J by 2 bases, with 8 bases between the two germline ends. Germline V gene data show CDR1 as LNHDA and CDR2 as SQIVND (reference sequence). CDR3 size: 14 residues. CDR3 nucleotides: TGTGCCAGTAGTATCCAGGGAACTGGAAACACCATATATTTT. Amino acids: CASSIQGTGNTIYF.

The chain uses TRBV6-5 and TRBJ1-1; TRBD1 might be the D (5 bases). This CDR3 has 16 residues. Trimming cost V 2 bases and J 4 bases, with 17 bases left between them. CDR1 is MNHEY and CDR2 is SVGAGI in the germline V gene. CDR3 protein: CASSYGVGGRSTEAFF. The CDR3 coding sequence is TGTGCCAGCAGTTACGGAGTCGGGGGTAGGAGCACTGAAGCTTTCTTT.

This clone was counted a single time. The V gene is TRBV28, the J gene TRBJ1-2; TRBD1 aligns across 10 bases. The CDR3 is made up of 16 amino acids. The V and J ends lost 2 bases and 4 bases, in that order; junction bases with no gene match: 7. Germline V lookup: CDR1 MDHEN, CDR2 SYDVKM. CDR3 nucleotide sequence: TGTGCCAGCAGTTTAGGCGGGACAGGGGCCTCCTATGGCTACACCTTC. Protein product: CASSLGGTGASYGYTF.

This clone was detected only a few times. The chain is built from TRBV7-2 and TRBJ1-4; D is possibly TRBD1 (5 bases). Trimming cost V 1 base and J 5 bases, with 8 bases left between them. Germline assignment: CDR1 SGHTA and CDR2 FQGNSA. This CDR3 comprises 14 residues. For the CDR3, the DNA is TGTGCCAGCAGCTTAGTCCAGGGCAATGAAAAACTGTTTTTT. It codes for CASSLVQGNEKLFF.

The chain links TRBV27 to TRBJ1-5, with D possibly being TRBD1 (5 bases). Germline V gene sequence: CDR1 MNHEY, CDR2 SMNVEV (reference sequence). V dropped 5 bases and J dropped 4 bases, with 18 bases sitting between them. The CDR3 runs 16 residues. The DNA for the CDR3 is TGTGCCAGCAGTATCTCCCGGGGGGTCGGGAATCAGCCCCAGCATTTT. This translates into CASSISRGVGNQPQHF.

The chain couples TRBV10-3 to TRBJ1-2; TRBD1 matches 10 bases. The CDR3 spans 16 residues. The V and J ends lost 0 bases and 5 bases, in that order; junction bases with no gene match: 6. The germline gives CDR1 ENHRY, CDR2 SYGVKD. CDR3: CAISESPGQGRYGYTF. Here the CDR3 DNA reads TGTGCCATCAGTGAGTCTCCGGGACAGGGGAGGTATGGCTACACCTTC.

The chain is built from TRBV3-1 (or the pseudogene TRBV3-2) and TRBJ1-2, with 9 bases identical to TRBD1. V shed 0 bases, J shed 0 bases, and the junction held 5 bases outside the gene matches. The CDR3 runs to 17 residues. In germline, CDR1 is LGHDT, CDR2 YNNKEL (reference sequence). Here the CDR3 DNA reads TGTGCCAGCAGCCAAGATCTATGGACAGGGGCTAACTATGGCTACACCTTC. Translating gives CASSQDLWTGANYGYTF.

The chain joins TRBV7-2 to TRBJ2-5; possible D gene TRBD1, 5 bases. V shed 3 bases and J shed 2 bases, with 13 bases lying between them. Germline CDR1 and CDR2: SGHTA and FQGNSA. The CDR3 extends over 15 amino acids. This CDR3 is CASSFLGQGQETQYF. The CDR3 region has the DNA TGTGCCAGCAGCTTCCTGGGGCAGGGTCAAGAGACCCAGTACTTC. Full variable domain (missing parts from reference TRBV7-2 and TRBJ2-5): GAGVSQSPSNKVTEKGKDVELRCDPISGHTALYWYRQSLGQGLEFLIYFQGNSAPDKSGLPSDRFSAERTGGSVSTLTIQRTQQEDSAVYLCASSFLGQGQETQYFGPGTRLLVL.

This chain joins TRBV15 and TRBJ1-3; D remains unclear. This CDR3 has 15 residues. The germline V gene has CDR1 LNHNV and CDR2 YYDKDF (reference sequence). Trimming took off 0 bases at V and 4 bases at J, with 10 bases between the two ends. The CDR3 bases are TGTGCCACCAGCAGAGATACCGGGGTAGGAAACACCATATATTTT. Translating it yields CATSRDTGVGNTIYF.

CDR3 protein: CASSSRRTSTDTQYF. In nucleotides, the CDR3 is TGTGCCAGCAGCTCCCGAAGGACAAGCACAGATACGCAGTATTTT. The chain recombines TRBV13 with TRBJ2-3; possibly TRBD1 for D (5 bases). Germline assignment: CDR1 PRHDT and CDR2 FYEKMQ (reference sequence). V gave up 4 bases and J gave up 0 bases, with 11 bases separating them. The CDR3 consists of 15 residues.

The chain joins TRBV10-3 to TRBJ2-7; tentative D call: TRBD2 (5 bases). The germline V and J ends were trimmed by 10 bases and 1 base, with 14 bases remaining between them. The CDR3 runs 13 residues. Germline CDR1 is ENHRY and CDR2 is SYGVKD. As DNA, the CDR3 is TGTGCCAGCGGGCCCCTGGGTTCCTACGAGCAGTACTTC. This sequence encodes CASGPLGSYEQYF.

The J gene is TRBJ1-1, the V gene TRBV3-1 (or the pseudogene TRBV3-2); D may be TRBD1 (5 bases). Trimming took 3 bases from V and 6 from J, leaving 17 bases between them. The CDR3 loop spans 15 amino acids. The germline CDR1 and CDR2 sequences are LGHDT and YNNKEL (reference sequence). CDR3: CASSHATEPRSEAFF. The DNA of the CDR3 is TGTGCCAGCAGCCATGCGACAGAGCCTAGGTCTGAAGCTTTCTTT.

The chain couples TRBV5-1 to TRBJ1-1; D is uncertain. The V end was cut by 1 base, the J end by 5 bases, with 9 bases between. The germline V gene has CDR1 SGHRS and CDR2 YFSETQ. This CDR3 contains 13 residues. This chain's CDR3 is CASSLIRETEAFF. The CDR3 nucleotides read TGCGCCAGCAGCTTGATACGGGAGACTGAAGCTTTCTTT. The full variable domain, rest sourced from reference TRBV5-1 and TRBJ1-1, is KAGVTQTPRYLIKTRGQQVTLSCSPISGHRSVSWYQQTPGQGLQFLFEYFSETQRNKGNFPGRFSGRQFSNSRSEMNVSTLELGDSALYLCASSLIRETEAFFGQGTRLTVV.

This rearrangement joins TRBV27 to TRBJ2-5, with D possibly TRBD1 on 6 matching bases. V lost 4 bases and J 6 bases, leaving 12 bases between the germline ends. Germline V lookup: CDR1 MNHEY, CDR2 SMNVEV (reference sequence). There are 13 residues in the CDR3. This CDR3 is CASSWGTGKTQYF. CDR3 bases: TGTGCCAGCAGTTGGGGAACAGGGAAGACCCAGTACTTC.

V gene TRBV19 combines with J gene TRBJ2-5; 7 bases fit TRBD1. The germline CDR1 and CDR2 sequences are LNHDA and SQIVND (reference sequence). V trimming: 4 bases; J trimming: 1 base; junction bases outside the gene matches: 9. The CDR3 extends over 16 amino acids. For the CDR3, the DNA is TGTGCCAGTAGTACGACAGGGATAACCCTCCAAGAGACCCAGTACTTC. Translating gives CASSTTGITLQETQYF.

A single count supports this clone. V usage is TRBV29-1 and J usage is TRBJ1-1; D not certain. Between the trimmed V and J ends, which lost 5 bases and 7 bases, there was a span of 14 bases. CDR1 SQVTM and CDR2 ANQGSEA come from the germline V gene. This CDR3 comprises 12 residues. CDR3 protein: CSVSGIQIEAFF. DNA for the CDR3: TGCAGCGTTTCAGGAATTCAGATTGAAGCTTTCTTT.

This sequence joins TRBV5-1 and TRBJ1-1; 8 nucleotides match TRBD1. V dropped 4 bases and J dropped 8; count of bases not matched to a gene: 10. Germline CDR1 and CDR2: SGHRS and YFSETQ. The CDR3 has 14 residues. The CDR3 spells CASSLQGDREEAFF. DNA of the CDR3: TGCGCCAGCAGCCTACAGGGGGATCGTGAAGAAGCTTTCTTT.

The table lists this clone with a few counts. J is TRBJ2-7 and V is TRBV30; D is uncertain. V was shortened by 2 bases and J by 6 bases, with 14 bases between the two germline ends. The CDR3 is 13 amino acids. Germline V CDR1 and CDR2: GTSNPN, SVGIG (reference sequence). CDR3 protein: CAWSSGPPGEQYF. The CDR3 nucleotides are TGTGCCTGGAGTTCTGGCCCTCCAGGCGAGCAGTACTTC.

The chain carries TRBV5-4 and TRBJ2-7, with TRBD2 matching 12 bases. CDR1 SGHNT and CDR2 YYREEE come from the germline V gene (reference sequence). J gave up 0 bases and V 1 base, and 8 bases lay outside the gene matches. The CDR3 length is 18 residues. The CDR3 nucleotides are TGTGCCAGCAGCTTGAAGGCTAGCGGGGGGGGGATCTCCTACGAGCAGTACTTC. It specifies CASSLKASGGGISYEQYF.

Only a few counts were recorded for this clone. Other nucleotide sequences from this sample produce the same CDR3. The rearrangement links TRBV12-3 or TRBV12-4 to TRBJ1-1; D is unclear. This CDR3 has 12 residues. V gave up 6 bases and J gave up 5 bases, with 10 bases separating them. The CDR3 here is CASSPPLTEAFF. The CDR3 coding sequence is TGTGCCAGCAGCCCCCCTCTTACTGAAGCTTTCTTT.

This clone showed up just a few times. The J gene is TRBJ1-5, the V gene TRBV27; D ambiguous. Trimming left V 3 bases short and J 2 bases short, with 8 bases between. Germline CDR1 and CDR2: MNHEY and SMNVEV (reference sequence). The CDR3 runs 14 residues. CDR3 sequence: CASSFLSGNQPQHF. The CDR3 region has the DNA TGTGCCAGCAGTTTTTTGTCAGGCAATCAGCCCCAGCATTTT.

The sample holds a few counts of this clone. The V call is TRBV6-5, the J call TRBJ1-5; D is possibly TRBD1 (6 bases). Germline values: CDR1 MNHEY, CDR2 SVGAGI. Trimming took 6 bases from V and 4 from J, leaving 10 bases between them. CDR3 length equals 13 residues. This chain's CDR3 is CASRGTMNQPQHF. CDR3 DNA sequence: TGTGCCAGCAGAGGGACAATGAATCAGCCCCAGCATTTT.

The chain is built from TRBV6-6 and TRBJ1-5; 9 positions agree with TRBD1. The germline CDR1 and CDR2 sequences are MNHNY and SVGAGI (reference sequence). Trimming removed 0 bases from V and 9 bases from J; junction bases left unmatched: 3. The length of the CDR3 is 14 residues. CDR3: CASSYSGTGPPQHF. CDR3 nucleotide sequence: TGTGCCAGCAGTTACTCTGGGACAGGGCCGCCCCAGCATTTT.

J is TRBJ1-1 and V is TRBV5-1; D may be TRBD1 (5 bases). The V end lost 1 base, the J end lost 2 bases, and 9 bases lay between the germline ends. This CDR3 comprises 14 residues. Germline V lookup: CDR1 SGHRS, CDR2 YFSETQ. The DNA of the CDR3 is TGCGCCAGCAGCTTGCGGGGGGAAAACACTGAAGCTTTCTTT. Its translation is CASSLRGENTEAFF. Drawing the rest from reference TRBV5-1 and TRBJ1-1, the complete variable domain is KAGVTQTPRYLIKTRGQQVTLSCSPISGHRSVSWYQQTPGQGLQFLFEYFSETQRNKGNFPGRFSGRQFSNSRSEMNVSTLELGDSALYLCASSLRGENTEAFFGQGTRLTVV.

In DNA form, the CDR3 reads TGTGCCAGCAGCTCCGGGACAGCGGCCTTGAACACCGGGGAGCTGTTTTTT. This gives the protein CASSSGTAALNTGELFF. The gene calls are TRBV7-2 and TRBJ2-2; 7 nucleotides match TRBD1. V dropped 4 bases and J dropped 1; count of bases not matched to a gene: 9. Germline-derived CDR1 and CDR2 are SGHTA and FQGNSA. The CDR3 is 17 residues long.

The J gene is TRBJ2-1, the V gene TRBV4-1, with D perhaps matching TRBD1 (5 bases). The V end was cut by 2 bases, the J end by 0 bases, with 8 bases between. Germline-derived CDR1 and CDR2 are MGHRA and YSYEKL. This CDR3 comprises 15 residues. CDR3: CASSQQGYSYNEQFF. The CDR3 DNA follows: TGCGCCAGCAGCCAACAGGGTTACTCCTACAATGAGCAGTTCTTC.

The chain couples TRBV7-2 to TRBJ1-1, with 7 bases lining up with TRBD1. The germline V gene has CDR1 SGHTA and CDR2 FQGNSA. This CDR3 is built from 14 residues. V dropped 1 base and J dropped 8; count of bases not matched to a gene: 7. The CDR3 DNA follows: TGTGCCAGCAGCTTAGTCGACAGGGTAACAGAAGCTTTCTTT. The encoded protein is CASSLVDRVTEAFF.